One sample yielded the 9 T cell receptor beta chains listed below, sequenced in a study of T cell repertoires in cytomegalovirus infection. Using its own MiXCR run on the reads, TCRdb lists one record per CDR3 protein. There are 150,000 to 200,000 distinct CDR3 sequences in the sample; about 28% occur only once, and approximately 30% lies in the top ten. The specimen was PBMCs. These receptors came from a human donor in good health (CMV status not recorded). Some clones in this sample may be carry-over from other donors' samples.

This clonotype was detected only a few times. This rearrangement joins TRBV7-3 to TRBJ2-1, with 11 bases aligning to TRBD2. Germline V gene data show CDR1 as SGHTA and CDR2 as FQGTGA. This CDR3 has 17 amino acids. V lost 1 base, J lost 6 bases, and 8 bases stayed unmatched. The CDR3 nucleotides read TGTGCCAGCAGCTTAAGAGTAGCGGGGGGGCTACTCAATGAGCAGTTCTTC. Protein product: CASSLRVAGGLLNEQFF. Full variable domain (rest looked up from reference TRBV7-3 and TRBJ2-1): GAGVSQTPSNKVTEKGKYVELRCDPISGHTALYWYRQSLGQGPEFLIYFQGTGAADDSGLPNDRFFAVRPEGSVSTLKIQRTERGDSAVYLCASSLRVAGGLLNEQFFGPGTRLTVL.

This clonotype was recorded only once. V usage is TRBV3-1 and J usage is TRBJ2-5; D unclear. The germline CDR1 and CDR2 sequences are LGHDT and YNNKEL (reference sequence). The CDR3 has 15 residues. Trimming took off 0 bases at V and 2 bases at J, with 10 bases between the two ends. The CDR3 loop is CASSQDWIRQETQYF. Here the CDR3 DNA reads TGTGCCAGCAGCCAAGATTGGATCAGACAAGAGACCCAGTACTTC.

Turning to this clonotype: A single base separates this from a much larger clone, so it may be a read error. The chain is built from TRBV7-8 and TRBJ2-5; a weak D match, TRBD2 (6 bases). Germline assignment: CDR1 SGHVS and CDR2 FQNEAQ. V dropped 5 bases and J dropped 3 bases, with 19 bases sitting between them. The CDR3 covers 16 residues. The chain's CDR3 is CASSPAGSGIEETQYF. CDR3 bases: TGTGCCAGCAGCCCTGCGGGGAGTGGCATTGAAGAGACCCAGTACTTC.

The V and J genes are TRBV29-1 and TRBJ1-4; TRBD1 matches 9 bases. The CDR3 extends over 14 amino acids. Germline V lookup: CDR1 SQVTM, CDR2 ANQGSEA. V dropped 3 bases and J dropped 5; count of bases not matched to a gene: 4. The CDR3 protein is CSVEDGTGNEKLFF. CDR3 nucleotide sequence: TGCAGCGTTGAGGACGGGACAGGGAATGAAAAACTGTTTTTT.

CDR3 coding DNA: TGTGCCAGCAGCCAGACAGTTTTTCTCAACGAGCAGTACTTC. Its protein is CASSQTVFLNEQYF. The genes are TRBV7-2 and TRBJ2-7; D might be TRBD1 (5 bases). CDR1 and CDR2 from the germline V gene are SGHTA and FQGNSA. The CDR3 sequence is 14 residues long. The V and J ends lost 5 bases and 5 bases respectively, with 16 bases between them.

On this clonotype itself: Relative to the germline gene, one junction end is altered; a read error may explain this. V and J are TRBV7-3 and TRBJ2-1, with TRBD2 matching over 13 bases. The CDR3 consists of 16 residues. Looked up from germline, CDR1 is SGHTA and CDR2 is FQGTGA. The CDR3 here is CASSFPGLAGAQERFF. As DNA, the CDR3 is TGTGCCAGCAGCTTTCCCGGACTAGCGGGGGCGCAGGAGCGGTTCTTC.

This clonotype turned up a few times. The chain joins TRBV7-9 to TRBJ1-4; D perhaps matches TRBD1 (6 bases). Germline V gene lookup returns CDR1 SEHNR and CDR2 FQNEAQ (reference sequence). This CDR3 region has 14 residues. V lost 0 bases and J lost 8, with 10 bases in between. For the CDR3, the DNA is TGTGCCAGCAGCTTAGCGGGGGCCTGGGAAAAACTGTTTTTT. It translates to CASSLAGAWEKLFF.

This clonotype was counted ten times or more. The gene calls are TRBV19 and TRBJ1-2; the match to TRBD1 covers 7 bases. V dropped 7 bases and J dropped 8; count of bases not matched to a gene: 13. Per the germline V gene, CDR1 is LNHDA and CDR2 is SQIVND (reference sequence). This CDR3 spans 14 amino acids. The CDR3 loop reads CASTRQTGSRGYTF. In DNA form, the CDR3 reads TGTGCCAGTACCCGGCAGACAGGGTCGAGAGGCTACACCTTC.

This clonotype was observed at least ten times. J is TRBJ2-2 and V is TRBV29-1; D might be TRBD1 or TRBD2, each matching 6 bases. Trimming stripped 7 bases from V and 4 bases from J, with 16 bases between. The CDR3 totals 14 residues. CDR1 and CDR2 from the germline V gene are SQVTM and ANQGSEA. The CDR3 loop reads CSAQRGVGTGELFF. CDR3 sequence (DNA): TGCAGCGCACAAAGGGGGGTGGGCACCGGGGAGCTGTTTTTT.